These 16 T cell receptor beta chains originate from one sample sequenced in a study of blood T cell repertoires in COVID-19. Sequencing was performed with immunoSEQ multiplex PCR; in TCRdb, only in-frame clones are kept and a portion is missing. The sample has fewer than 500,000 clones; over 75% are singletons. The sample was PBMCs or T cells enriched from blood (not recorded which). The receptor source for this set is a young man who had recovered from COVID-19.

This clone was observed a single time. J is TRBJ2-7 and V is TRBV19; 7 bases map to TRBD1. CDR3 length equals 14 residues. V lost 9 bases and J lost 3; bases outside the gene matches: 11. Germline values: CDR1 LNHDA, CDR2 SQIVND (reference sequence). CDR3 nucleotides: TGTGCCAGCTGGGCCGGGACAGAGGGCTACGAGCAGTACTTC. Protein: CASWAGTEGYEQYF.

This clone was observed once. This rearrangement joins TRBV11-2 to TRBJ1-6; D remains ambiguous. Germline CDR1 reads SGHAT; CDR2 reads FQNNGV. The V and J ends lost 2 bases and 12 bases respectively, with 20 bases between them. CDR3 length: 16 residues. The CDR3 DNA follows: TGTGCCAGCAGCTTATATGACACGAGAAACGGTATACCCCTCCACTTT. Translating gives CASSLYDTRNGIPLHF.

The rearrangement uses TRBV30 and TRBJ2-7; D is undetermined. The germline gives CDR1 GTSNPN, CDR2 SVGIG (reference sequence). The V end lost 5 bases, the J end lost 4 bases, and 9 bases lay between the germline ends. The CDR3 is made up of 11 amino acids. Written as DNA, the CDR3 is TGTGCCTGGGGATCTTATTACGAGCAGTACTTC. Its protein product is CAWGSYYEQYF.

The CDR3 DNA follows: TGTGCCAGCAGTCGAGGCGGGGGTGATGGCTACACCTTC. It specifies CASSRGGGDGYTF. The rearrangement uses TRBV13 and TRBJ1-2, with D possibly being TRBD1 (5 bases). Trimming removed 6 bases at V and 6 bases at J, with 14 bases between. The CDR3 is made up of 13 amino acids. CDR1 and CDR2 from the germline V gene are PRHDT and FYEKMQ (reference sequence).

V gene TRBV15 combines with J gene TRBJ2-3; the D gene is possibly TRBD1 (5 bases). Germline assignment: CDR1 LNHNV and CDR2 YYDKDF (reference sequence). The CDR3 runs to 16 residues. V dropped 0 bases and J dropped 6 bases, with 16 bases sitting between them. CDR3 protein: CATSRDATVEIDTQYF. CDR3 DNA: TGTGCCACCAGCAGAGACGCGACAGTCGAGATTGATACGCAGTATTTT.

The J gene is TRBJ1-2, the V gene TRBV7-9; a weak D match, TRBD1 (6 bases). The CDR3 has 14 residues. Germline V gene sequence: CDR1 SEHNR, CDR2 FQNEAQ (reference sequence). V was shortened by 7 bases and J by 4 bases, with 16 bases between the two germline ends. The CDR3 DNA is TGTGCCAGCAAATCAGGGGCAGTGGTCTATGGCTACACCTTC. Translating gives CASKSGAVVYGYTF. The whole variable domain, remainder taken from reference TRBV7-9 and TRBJ1-2, is DTGVSQNPRHKITKRGQNVTFRCDPISEHNRLYWYRQTLGQGPEFLTYFQNEAQLEKSRLLSDRFSAERPKGSFSTLEIQRTEQGDSAMYLCASKSGAVVYGYTFGSGTRLTVV.

The genes are TRBV5-1 and TRBJ1-1, with D tentatively TRBD1 (6 bases). The V gene's germline CDR1 is SGHRS and CDR2 YFSETQ. CDR3 size: 14 residues. V dropped 3 bases and J dropped 5 bases, with 14 bases sitting between them. In DNA, the CDR3 is TGCGCCAGCAGCTCTGGGACAAAGGTTACTGAAGCTTTCTTT. Protein: CASSSGTKVTEAFF.

The table lists this clone with a few counts. This chain uses TRBV10-3 with TRBJ2-1, with 12 nucleotides matching TRBD2. Germline lookup yields CDR1 ENHRY and CDR2 SYGVKD. This CDR3 has 14 residues. With V trimmed by 6 bases and J by 7 bases, 4 bases remained unmatched. CDR3 DNA: TGTGCCATCAGGGGACTAGCGGGTGGTAATGAGCAGTTCTTC. Residues: CAIRGLAGGNEQFF.

The rearrangement uses TRBV5-4 and TRBJ2-2; the match to TRBD1 covers 8 bases. CDR3 length: 16 residues. CDR1 SGHNT and CDR2 YYREEE come from the germline V gene (reference sequence). The trim removed 3 bases at V and 2 bases at J, leaving 6 bases unmatched. CDR3 sequence (DNA): TGTGCCAGCAGCTCTCCGGGACAGGCCAACACCGGGGAGCTGTTTTTT. This gives the protein CASSSPGQANTGELFF.

V and J are TRBV30 and TRBJ2-7, with D maybe TRBD2 (5 bases). Trimming left V 1 base short and J 7 bases short, with 20 bases between. CDR1 and CDR2 (germline): GTSNPN, SVGIG (reference sequence). CDR3 length: 15 amino acids. This CDR3 reads CAWSETGVGKGEQYF. CDR3 DNA sequence: TGTGCCTGGAGTGAGACCGGGGTCGGGAAAGGGGAGCAGTACTTC.

This clone was recorded a few times. The chain recombines TRBV7-7 with TRBJ2-6; 8 bases map to TRBD2. V shed 5 bases and J 2 bases; nucleotides not matched to a gene: 8. Per germline, CDR1 SSHAT and CDR2 FNYEAQ (reference sequence). This CDR3 contains 17 residues. CDR3 in amino acids: CASSPLSGIPGANVLTF. The CDR3 nucleotides are TGTGCCAGCAGCCCGCTTAGCGGGATCCCTGGGGCCAACGTCCTGACTTTC. Full variable domain (rest looked up from reference TRBV7-7 and TRBJ2-6): GAGVSQSPRYKVTKRGQDVTLRCDPISSHATLYWYQQALGQGPEFLTYFNYEAQPDKSGLPSDRFSAERPEGSISTLTIQRTEQRDSAMYRCASSPLSGIPGANVLTFGAGSRLTVL.

J is TRBJ2-7 and V is TRBV19, with D maybe TRBD1 (6 bases). This CDR3 spans 13 amino acids. Germline assignment: CDR1 LNHDA and CDR2 SQIVND (reference sequence). The ends were cut back, 4 bases at V and 2 bases at J, with 9 bases in the middle. In DNA, the CDR3 is TGTGCCAGTAGTAAGGGGGTCCCCTACGAGCAGTACTTC. It encodes CASSKGVPYEQYF.

The rearrangement links TRBV28 to TRBJ2-2, with D possibly matching TRBD2 (5 bases). V was cut by 6 bases and J by 4 bases, with 9 bases left in between. This CDR3 contains 13 residues. Germline V lookup: CDR1 MDHEN, CDR2 SYDVKM. The CDR3 sequence: CASSSRGTGELFF. As DNA, the CDR3 is TGTGCCAGCAGCTCCCGGGGCACCGGGGAGCTGTTTTTT. Supplemented by reference TRBV28 and TRBJ2-2, the full variable domain reads DVKVTQSSRYLVKRTGEKVFLECVQDMDHENMFWYRQDPGLGLRLIYFSYDVKMKEKGDIPEGYSVSREKKERFSLILESASTNQTSMYLCASSSRGTGELFFGEGSRLTVL.

J is TRBJ2-1 and V is TRBV15, with D perhaps matching TRBD2 (6 bases). Germline CDR1 LNHNV, CDR2 YYDKDF (reference sequence). V lost 3 bases and J lost 0, with 33 bases in between. This CDR3 contains 23 residues. The CDR3 reads CATSSPRLGRVEGGKSSYNEQFF. DNA of the CDR3: TGTGCCACCAGCAGTCCGCGGTTGGGCCGGGTAGAAGGCGGGAAGAGCTCCTACAATGAGCAGTTCTTC.

This clone came up once. This rearrangement joins TRBV28 to TRBJ2-7; D is ambiguous. Germline V gives CDR1 MDHEN, CDR2 SYDVKM. Trimming removed 7 bases at V and 4 bases at J, with 23 bases between. This CDR3 is 16 amino acids long. The DNA of the CDR3 is TGTGCCAGCACCTCCAACCCGGTGCAGATAGCTTACGAGCAGTACTTC. This sequence encodes CASTSNPVQIAYEQYF.

This chain joins TRBV6-5 and TRBJ1-2; D possibly corresponds to TRBD1 (5 bases). CDR1 is MNHEY, CDR2 SVGAGI, per germline. Trimming removed 10 bases at V and 6 bases at J, with 18 bases between. This CDR3 spans 13 amino acids. The CDR3: CATSPGSGDGYTF. The CDR3 DNA is TGTGCCACAAGCCCAGGGAGCGGGGATGGCTACACCTTC.